These 26 T cell receptor beta chains originate from one sample sequenced in a study of cytomegalovirus exposure and HLA in healthy donors. In the PCR, 60 Vbeta and 13 Jbeta primers were used. Clones were read by immunoSEQ multiplex PCR, and TCRdb kept only the in-frame ones, dropping some. Found here are 150,000 to 200,000 clones, roughly 79% of them singletons; the top ten hold 1.9%. Material: PBMCs. These receptors all come from a man aged 25-45 years in good health and CMV-seronegative.

The gene calls are TRBV19 and TRBJ1-5; D may be TRBD1 (5 bases). Germline lookup yields CDR1 LNHDA and CDR2 SQIVND (reference sequence). The germline V and J ends were trimmed by 6 bases and 1 base, with 10 bases remaining between them. The CDR3 runs 14 residues. Here the CDR3 reads CASRSRGSNQPQHF. The CDR3 nucleotides are TGTGCCAGTAGAAGTAGGGGCAGCAATCAGCCCCAGCATTTT.

The V and J genes are TRBV7-3 and TRBJ2-3; 8 nucleotides line up with TRBD2. CDR1 and CDR2 from the germline V gene are SGHTA and FQGTGA. Losses at the gene ends were 3 bases for V and 0 bases for J; bases not matched to a gene: 2. The CDR3 runs 15 residues. CDR3 protein: CASSFVAGSTDTQYF. As DNA, the CDR3 is TGTGCCAGCAGCTTCGTAGCGGGAAGCACAGATACGCAGTATTTT.

The genes are TRBV6-5 and TRBJ2-1, with D uncertain. Trimming shortened V by 4 bases and J by 9 bases, and 4 bases separated the two germline ends. Per germline, CDR1 MNHEY and CDR2 SVGAGI. The CDR3 spans 10 residues. The chain's CDR3 is CASSSREQFF. CDR3 nucleotides: TGTGCCAGCAGTTCCCGTGAGCAGTTCTTC.

This clone was seen once. J is TRBJ2-3 and V is TRBV14, with a weak D call TRBD2 (5 bases). The V end was cut by 1 base, the J end by 0 bases, with 17 bases between. The length of the CDR3 is 18 residues. The germline gives CDR1 SGHDN, CDR2 FVKESK. This CDR3 reads CASSQGSGGGRSTDTQYF. The CDR3 DNA follows: TGTGCCAGCAGCCAAGGATCTGGTGGCGGGCGTAGCACAGATACGCAGTATTTT.

The rearrangement uses TRBV28 and TRBJ2-7; 12 positions match TRBD2. Germline V gene lookup returns CDR1 MDHEN and CDR2 SYDVKM. Losses at the gene ends were 10 bases for V and 3 bases for J; bases not matched to a gene: 10. CDR3 length equals 15 residues. The CDR3 nucleotides are TGTGCCACCCGCGGCGGACTAGCGGGAATCTACGAGCAGTACTTC. Residues: CATRGGLAGIYEQYF.

This chain uses TRBV6-5 with TRBJ1-2; D unresolved. The germline gives CDR1 MNHEY, CDR2 SVGAGI. CDR3 length: 16 residues. Trimming cost V 0 bases and J 7 bases, with 18 bases left between them. CDR3 sequence (DNA): TGTGCCAGCAGTTACTCTAAAGCGACCGTGGTTGTTGGCTACACCTTC. This encodes CASSYSKATVVVGYTF.

The chain recombines TRBV6-1 with TRBJ2-7; 8 bases map to TRBD1. The CDR3 is 15 amino acids. Germline CDR1 and CDR2: MNHNS and SASEGT. The V and J ends lost 1 base and 1 base, in that order; junction bases with no gene match: 3. The CDR3 region is CASSEEQGGSYEQYF. The CDR3 DNA follows: TGTGCCAGCAGTGAAGAACAGGGGGGTTCCTACGAGCAGTACTTC.

The chain couples TRBV4-1 to TRBJ2-3, with D tentatively TRBD2 (6 bases). CDR3 length: 18 amino acids. Between the trimmed V and J ends, which lost 4 bases and 0 bases, there was a span of 20 bases. The V gene's germline CDR1 is MGHRA and CDR2 YSYEKL. DNA of the CDR3: TGCGCCAGCAGCCGGCTTGGTACGGGAGAAGGGAGCACAGATACGCAGTATTTT. It encodes CASSRLGTGEGSTDTQYF.

Note on this clone: A read error may account for a junction end that differs from germline. CDR3 DNA sequence: TGTGCCAGCAGTCTATCGAGGGCCAACGAGCAGTACTTC. It translates to CASSLSRANEQYF. The genes are TRBV27 and TRBJ2-7; D is possibly TRBD2 (5 bases). Germline V gene lookup returns CDR1 MNHEY and CDR2 SMNVEV (reference sequence). The length of the CDR3 is 13 residues.

The chain carries TRBV4-1 and TRBJ1-2; D is perhaps TRBD1 (6 bases). The CDR3 is made up of 18 amino acids. V was trimmed by 0 bases and J by 3 bases, leaving 20 bases between them. Germline V gene sequence: CDR1 MGHRA, CDR2 YSYEKL. CDR3 sequence (DNA): TGCGCCAGCAGCCAAGAAGAAGGGGGGGGCGGATCATACTATGGCTACACCTTC. Its protein product is CASSQEEGGGGSYYGYTF.

V is TRBV2 and J is TRBJ2-2; TRBD1 matches 9 bases. Trimming cost V 8 bases and J 2 bases; bases outside gene matches: 15. CDR3 length: 18 residues. From germline, CDR1 is SNHLY and CDR2 FYNNEI. The CDR3 is CASGGALGTGINTGELFF. CDR3 nucleotides: TGTGCCAGCGGGGGGGCCCTCGGGACAGGGATCAACACCGGGGAGCTGTTTTTT.

The chain uses TRBV19 and TRBJ2-1, with 10 bases fitting TRBD2. Germline loops: CDR1 LNHDA, CDR2 SQIVND (reference sequence). With V trimmed by 6 bases and J by 4 bases, 6 bases remained unmatched. The CDR3 is made up of 15 amino acids. The CDR3 nucleotides read TGTGCCAGTAGGCCCACTAGCGGGGAATACAATGAGCAGTTCTTC. It specifies CASRPTSGEYNEQFF.

This chain links TRBV6-6 with TRBJ2-1; 14 bases are shared with TRBD2. This CDR3 region has 15 residues. V lost 5 bases and J lost 9; bases outside the gene matches: 6. The germline V gene encodes CDR1 MNHNY and CDR2 SVGAGI (reference sequence). CDR3: CASSQGLAGVGEQFF. CDR3 in DNA: TGTGCCAGCAGTCAGGGACTAGCGGGAGTTGGTGAGCAGTTCTTC.

J is TRBJ2-1 and V is TRBV7-2, with D possibly matching TRBD2 (6 bases). In germline, CDR1 is SGHTA, CDR2 FQGNSA. The V and J ends lost 2 bases and 6 bases respectively, with 17 bases between them. The length of the CDR3 is 16 residues. CDR3 in amino acids: CASSLRDSLPLNEQFF. In DNA, the CDR3 is TGTGCCAGCAGCTTAAGGGACTCCCTACCCCTCAATGAGCAGTTCTTC. Full variable domain (remainder filled in from reference TRBV7-2 and TRBJ2-1): GAGVSQSPSNKVTEKGKDVELRCDPISGHTALYWYRQSLGQGLEFLIYFQGNSAPDKSGLPSDRFSAERTGGSVSTLTIQRTQQEDSAVYLCASSLRDSLPLNEQFFGPGTRLTVL.

This clone was counted once. The V gene is TRBV19, the J gene TRBJ1-2, with D unclear. CDR1 and CDR2 (germline): LNHDA, SQIVND (reference sequence). Trimming removed 6 bases at V and 3 bases at J, with 11 bases between. CDR3 size: 13 residues. The CDR3 DNA is TGTGCCAGTAGCCCTCCGTATGACTATGGCTACACCTTC. Translating it yields CASSPPYDYGYTF.

This chain joins TRBV28 and TRBJ1-5; tentatively, D is TRBD1 (6 bases). The V and J ends lost 4 bases and 9 bases respectively, with 10 bases between them. Germline assignment: CDR1 MDHEN and CDR2 SYDVKM. CDR3 length: 12 residues. The CDR3 nucleotides read TGTGCCAGCAGTTCCCAGACAGGGCCCCAGCATTTT. Protein: CASSSQTGPQHF.

The chain couples TRBV6-4 to TRBJ1-1; 11 positions match TRBD1. Germline trimming cut 3 bases from V and 5 bases from J; bases unmatched to any gene: 17. The CDR3 is 19 amino acids. Germline V gene lookup returns CDR1 MRHNA and CDR2 SNTAGT. The CDR3: CASSEDRDRGIPWETEAFF. The CDR3 DNA sequence: TGTGCCAGCAGTGAGGACCGGGACAGGGGGATCCCCTGGGAGACTGAAGCTTTCTTT.

The chain links TRBV7-3 to TRBJ2-5; TRBD2 aligns across 9 bases. The germline V gene has CDR1 SGHTA and CDR2 FQGTGA. V was pared by 6 bases and J by 5 bases, with 13 bases of the junction left unmatched. The CDR3 loop spans 16 amino acids. The CDR3 DNA is TGTGCCAGCAGTCCCGGGGGACTAGCATTCTGGGAGACCCAGTACTTC. This codes for CASSPGGLAFWETQYF.

This clone has more than one count but fewer than ten. Here the CDR3 DNA reads TGTGCCATCACAGACAGGACAATAGGGACAACTACCTACGAGCAGTACTTC. This codes for CAITDRTIGTTTYEQYF. V is TRBV10-3 and J is TRBJ2-7; D possibly corresponds to TRBD1 (6 bases). The CDR3 covers 17 residues. V gave up 7 bases and J gave up 2 bases, with 24 bases separating them. Germline V gene lookup returns CDR1 ENHRY and CDR2 SYGVKD.

The chain is built from TRBV7-8 and TRBJ2-5, with 15 bases matching TRBD2. This CDR3 has 17 amino acids. Per the germline V gene, CDR1 is SGHVS and CDR2 is FQNEAQ. Germline trimming cut 1 base from V and 4 bases from J; bases unmatched to any gene: 4. The CDR3 protein is CASSLVPGLAGGETQYF. As DNA, the CDR3 is TGTGCCAGCAGCTTAGTCCCGGGACTAGCGGGAGGAGAGACCCAGTACTTC.

This chain uses TRBV27 with TRBJ1-2; TRBD1 is a possible D gene (5 bases). The V gene's germline CDR1 is MNHEY and CDR2 SMNVEV (reference sequence). V was trimmed by 4 bases and J by 8 bases, leaving 17 bases between them. The CDR3 totals 14 residues. CDR3 region: CASSSNQGLNGYTF. CDR3 nucleotide sequence: TGTGCCAGCAGTTCAAACCAGGGACTGAACGGCTACACCTTC.

To note about this clone: The CDR3 does not close with the conserved phenylalanine or tryptophan, likely indicating a read error. Because the CDR3's place on the DNA is in doubt, the DNA is left out and the CDR3 is given as listed by TCRdb. V usage is TRBV6-1 and J usage is TRBJ1-2. The CDR3 spans 12 residues, counting both ends. Germline assignment: CDR1 MNHNS and CDR2 SASEGT. This CDR3 reads CASSEKGGTPVI.

This clone was seen a few times. The chain couples TRBV7-9 to TRBJ1-1; D may be TRBD1 (5 bases). CDR1 is SEHNR and CDR2 is FQNEAQ in the germline V gene (reference sequence). The CDR3 is 13 residues long. Trimming took 8 bases from V and 4 from J, leaving 14 bases between them. The CDR3 sequence: CASRRGSSTEAFF. Here the CDR3 DNA reads TGTGCCAGCCGGAGGGGCTCAAGCACTGAAGCTTTCTTT.

The chain recombines TRBV5-1 with TRBJ2-5; 9 bases map to TRBD1. The length of the CDR3 is 16 residues. The germline V gene has CDR1 SGHRS and CDR2 YFSETQ. Trimming removed 4 bases from V and 5 bases from J; junction bases left unmatched: 12. The CDR3 DNA reads as TGCGCCAGCAGCCTAAGACAGGGGGGGAGGTTGGAGACCCAGTACTTC. It is translated as CASSLRQGGRLETQYF.

This clone was seen just once. This chain joins TRBV29-1 and TRBJ1-1, with D possibly being TRBD1 (5 bases). The CDR3 length is 13 residues. The V end was cut by 4 bases, the J end by 0 bases, with 9 bases between. CDR1 and CDR2 (germline): SQVTM, ANQGSEA. The CDR3 loop is CSVGEGLNTEAFF. The CDR3 DNA is TGCAGCGTTGGGGAGGGACTGAACACTGAAGCTTTCTTT.

The CDR3 protein is CASSPLGPSQDEQYF. CDR3 nucleotide sequence: TGTGCCAGCTCACCATTGGGCCCCTCTCAGGACGAGCAGTACTTC. The rearrangement links TRBV18 to TRBJ2-7; D unclear. From germline, CDR1 is KGHSH and CDR2 LQKENI. CDR3 length: 15 residues. Trimming cost V 2 bases and J 5 bases, with 16 bases left between them.